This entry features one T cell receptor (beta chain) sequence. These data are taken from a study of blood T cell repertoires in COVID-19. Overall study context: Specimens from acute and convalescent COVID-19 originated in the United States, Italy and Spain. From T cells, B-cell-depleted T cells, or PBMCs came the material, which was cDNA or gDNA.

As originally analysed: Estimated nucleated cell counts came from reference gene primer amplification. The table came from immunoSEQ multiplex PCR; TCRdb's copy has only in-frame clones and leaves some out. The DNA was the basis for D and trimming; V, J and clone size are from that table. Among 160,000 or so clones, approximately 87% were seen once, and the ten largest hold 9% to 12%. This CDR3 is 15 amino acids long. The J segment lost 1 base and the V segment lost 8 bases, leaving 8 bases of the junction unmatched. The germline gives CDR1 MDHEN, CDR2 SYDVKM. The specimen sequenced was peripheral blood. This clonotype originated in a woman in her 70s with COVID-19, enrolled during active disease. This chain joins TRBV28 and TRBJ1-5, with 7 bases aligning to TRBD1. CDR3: CASSQGGQSNQPQHF. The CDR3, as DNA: TGTGCCAGCTCCCAAGGGGGACAGAGCAATCAGCCCCAGCATTTT. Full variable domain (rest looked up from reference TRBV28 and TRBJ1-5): DVKVTQSSRYLVKRTGEKVFLECVQDMDHENMFWYRQDPGLGLRLIYFSYDVKMKEKGDIPEGYSVSREKKERFSLILESASTNQTSMYLCASSQGGQSNQPQHFGDGTRLSIL.